The 16 T cell receptor beta chains presented below share a single source sample, sequenced in a study of blood T cell repertoires in COVID-19. Generated by immunoSEQ multiplex PCR, the TCRdb table keeps only in-frame clones and is missing some. Among around 130,000 clones listed, 86% were seen once. The sequenced material came from PBMCs or T cells enriched from blood (not recorded which). Source of these receptors: a woman in her forties or fifties who had recovered from COVID-19.

The chain employs TRBV6-5 and TRBJ1-2; D possibly corresponds to TRBD1 (5 bases). The V gene lost 6 bases and the J gene lost 2 bases, with 16 bases spanning the gap. The CDR3 sequence is 15 residues long. Germline assignment: CDR1 MNHEY and CDR2 SVGAGI. The CDR3 protein is CASRPSGGPNYGYTF. CDR3 DNA sequence: TGTGCCAGCAGACCTAGCGGGGGACCCAACTATGGCTACACCTTC.

The chain joins TRBV6-1 to TRBJ1-2; the D is unclear. The CDR3 is made up of 15 amino acids. Trimming removed 1 base from V and 0 bases from J, with 9 bases in between. Germline CDR1 MNHNS, CDR2 SASEGT. CDR3 residues: CASSEDGHTNYGYTF. CDR3 bases: TGTGCCAGCAGTGAAGACGGTCATACTAACTATGGCTACACCTTC.

The chain recombines TRBV12-3 or TRBV12-4 with TRBJ1-2, with 10 nucleotides matching TRBD1. Unmatched junction bases numbered 10, after V lost 6 bases and J lost 12 bases. The CDR3 is 13 residues long. The CDR3 protein is CASRLGDRGGDTF. The CDR3 region has the DNA TGTGCCAGCAGACTAGGGGACAGGGGAGGGGACACCTTC.

DNA of the CDR3: TGTGCCAGTATTCAAAAGCCGGGGACAGGGGGGGACACCGGGGAGCTGTTTTTT. This encodes CASIQKPGTGGDTGELFF. The rearrangement uses TRBV19 and TRBJ2-2, with 11 nucleotides matching TRBD1. The V and J ends lost 7 bases and 3 bases, in that order; junction bases with no gene match: 13. Germline V gene data show CDR1 as LNHDA and CDR2 as SQIVND (reference sequence). This CDR3 has 18 amino acids.

This clone was seen a handful of times. The chain has TRBV27 and TRBJ1-2; a weak D match, TRBD1 (6 bases). Trimming left V 11 bases short and J 4 bases short, with 17 bases between. The CDR3 contains 13 residues. Germline V gives CDR1 MNHEY, CDR2 SMNVEV (reference sequence). The CDR3 nucleotides read TGTGCCTCCCGACAGCAGGGGAGCTATGGCTACACCTTC. It is translated as CASRQQGSYGYTF.

The chain carries TRBV29-1 and TRBJ1-1, with D maybe TRBD1 (5 bases). The length of the CDR3 is 13 residues. The V gene lost 7 bases and the J gene lost 3 bases, with 15 bases spanning the gap. CDR1 and CDR2 from the germline V gene are SQVTM and ANQGSEA. The DNA of the CDR3 is TGCAGCGCCAAAGGGGCTTTGGACACTGAAGCTTTCTTT. Amino acid sequence: CSAKGALDTEAFF.

The V call is TRBV13, the J call TRBJ1-4; D not resolved. Trimming took 2 bases from V and 2 from J, leaving 9 bases between them. The CDR3 runs 15 residues. Germline assignment: CDR1 PRHDT and CDR2 FYEKMQ (reference sequence). CDR3 sequence (DNA): TGTGCCAGCAGCTTATATGACAATACTAATGAAAAACTGTTTTTT. Its translation: CASSLYDNTNEKLFF.

The chain has TRBV19 and TRBJ2-1; 7 nucleotides align to TRBD1. There are 16 residues in the CDR3. Germline trimming cut 10 bases from V and 4 bases from J; bases unmatched to any gene: 16. Per germline, CDR1 LNHDA and CDR2 SQIVND (reference sequence). In DNA, the CDR3 is TGTGCCACTCTACGCCACAGGGGTGGTGGGTACAATGAGCAGTTCTTC. It yields the protein CATLRHRGGGYNEQFF.

V gene TRBV6-1 combines with J gene TRBJ1-2; possible D gene TRBD1, 6 bases. Per germline, CDR1 MNHNS and CDR2 SASEGT. CDR3 length: 13 amino acids. V shed 2 bases and J shed 5 bases, with 9 bases lying between them. DNA for the CDR3: TGTGCCAGCAGTGAAAGGACAGCTTATGGCTACACCTTC. This codes for CASSERTAYGYTF.

The gene calls are TRBV19 and TRBJ1-2; no firm D call. The V gene lost 0 bases and the J gene lost 2 bases, with 7 bases spanning the gap. Germline V CDR1 and CDR2: LNHDA, SQIVND (reference sequence). The CDR3 sequence is 14 residues long. CDR3 DNA: TGTGCCAGTAGTATAGAAGGAGTGAACTATGGCTACACCTTC. This encodes CASSIEGVNYGYTF.

This clone appeared a single time. The chain uses TRBV4-3 and TRBJ1-2; no firm D call. This CDR3 region has 15 residues. CDR1 and CDR2 (germline): LGHNA, YSLEER. V was trimmed by 0 bases and J by 0 bases, leaving 8 bases between them. CDR3 loop: CASSQDFSANYGYTF. CDR3 bases: TGCGCCAGCAGCCAAGATTTCTCCGCTAACTATGGCTACACCTTC.

The chain carries TRBV19 and TRBJ1-5, with 9 nucleotides matching TRBD1. The CDR3 totals 15 residues. Germline V lookup: CDR1 LNHDA, CDR2 SQIVND (reference sequence). The trim removed 3 bases at V and 7 bases at J, leaving 7 bases unmatched. The CDR3 is CASSILQGAKQPQHF. DNA for the CDR3: TGTGCCAGTAGTATCCTACAGGGGGCGAAACAGCCCCAGCATTTT. The full variable domain, its missing parts supplied by reference TRBV19 and TRBJ1-5, is DGGITQSPKYLFRKEGQNVTLSCEQNLNHDAMYWYRQDPGQGLRLIYYSQIVNDFQKGDIAEGYSVSREKKESFPLTVTSAQKNPTAFYLCASSILQGAKQPQHFGDGTRLSIL.

The rearrangement uses TRBV4-2 and TRBJ1-5; no clear D. Germline V gene lookup returns CDR1 LGHNA and CDR2 YNFKEQ. V lost 2 bases and J lost 3, with 17 bases in between. The CDR3 contains 17 residues. The CDR3 sequence: CASSQKKWAALNQPQHF. The CDR3 DNA follows: TGTGCCAGCAGCCAAAAAAAGTGGGCAGCTCTCAATCAGCCCCAGCATTTT.

The rearrangement links TRBV12-3 or TRBV12-4 to TRBJ2-5; D is uncertain. CDR3 length: 13 residues. Deletions cut 7 bases from V and 2 bases from J, with 11 bases between. The CDR3 region is CASTAAMQETQYF. For the CDR3, the DNA is TGTGCCAGCACCGCCGCGATGCAAGAGACCCAGTACTTC.

In its sample, this clone was seen once. The J gene is TRBJ2-3, the V gene TRBV3-1 (or the pseudogene TRBV3-2); 11 nucleotides line up with TRBD2. With V trimmed by 1 base and J by 5 bases, 8 bases remained unmatched. CDR1 is LGHDT, CDR2 YNNKEL, per germline (reference sequence). The CDR3 runs 17 residues. Here the CDR3 reads CASSQGATSGGRDTQYF. As DNA, the CDR3 is TGTGCCAGCAGCCAAGGGGCAACTAGCGGGGGCAGAGATACGCAGTATTTT.

V and J are TRBV7-3 and TRBJ2-3, with 9 bases that match TRBD2. V was pared by 0 bases and J by 2 bases, with 6 bases of the junction left unmatched. Germline assignment: CDR1 SGHTA and CDR2 FQGTGA. This CDR3 is built from 17 residues. DNA for the CDR3: TGTGCCAGCAGCTTAACGGGAGCGGGGGGACCCACAGATACGCAGTATTTT. Translation: CASSLTGAGGPTDTQYF.